This T cell receptor (beta chain) was retrieved from a study of CD8 T cell repertoires and HIV-1 epitope variants. Overall study: Each of Twenty-five Gag and Nef epitope peptides stimulated a separate culture. An approximately 9-day culture received IL-2, IL-7 and IL-15 on days 3 and 7.

Sequencing was performed with immunoSEQ multiplex PCR; in TCRdb, only in-frame clones are kept and a portion is missing. In the table there are some 4,500 clones, roughly 61% of which are singletons. The CDR3 length is 14 residues. The ends were cut back, 0 bases at V and 2 bases at J, with 8 bases in the middle. Germline V gene sequence: CDR1 SGHRS, CDR2 YFSETQ. Remarks on this clone: Its antigen is not known.

Whole-study findings and limits: Roughly 10 TCR beta clonotypes were antigen-specific, more than five apparently recognizing autologous or escape variants.

Sequencing was done on a sample of cultured CD8+ T cells derived from PBMCs. This chain joins TRBV5-1 and TRBJ2-5, with D tentatively TRBD1 (6 bases). The sequence was obtained from a male donor with HIV. This chain's CDR3 is CASSLAGQQETQYF. CDR3 DNA: TGCGCCAGCAGCTTGGCCGGACAGCAAGAGACCCAGTACTTC.